This passage covers 8 T cell receptor beta chains from one sample sequenced in a study of cytomegalovirus exposure and HLA in healthy donors. The PCR made use of 60 Vbeta and 13 Jbeta primers. The method was immunoSEQ multiplex PCR; TCRdb's version includes in-frame clones alone and lacks a portion of them. Of more than 90,000 clones listed, about 70% are singletons. Specimen: PBMCs. All receptors derive from a human donor in good health.

This chain uses TRBV12-5 with TRBJ2-7; possibly TRBD2 for D (6 bases). With 5 bases removed from V and 7 bases from J, the gap between germline ends came to 24 bases. The germline V gene encodes CDR1 LGHNT and CDR2 FRNRAP. CDR3 length: 16 amino acids. CDR3 sequence reads: CASGQAPGLTLWEQYF. CDR3 nucleotide sequence: TGTGCTAGTGGTCAGGCCCCGGGACTGACCCTCTGGGAGCAGTACTTC.

The chain joins TRBV5-1 to TRBJ2-7, with D possibly matching TRBD1 (6 bases). Per germline, CDR1 SGHRS and CDR2 YFSETQ. With 1 base removed from V and 4 bases from J, the gap between germline ends came to 9 bases. The CDR3 is 13 amino acids. CDR3 residues: CASSLRGLYEQYF. Written as DNA, the CDR3 is TGCGCCAGCAGCTTGAGGGGGTTATACGAGCAGTACTTC. Full variable domain (remainder filled in from reference TRBV5-1 and TRBJ2-7): KAGVTQTPRYLIKTRGQQVTLSCSPISGHRSVSWYQQTPGQGLQFLFEYFSETQRNKGNFPGRFSGRQFSNSRSEMNVSTLELGDSALYLCASSLRGLYEQYFGPGTRLTVT.

This clone was picked up many times. The chain couples TRBV5-1 to TRBJ1-1; D might be TRBD1 (6 bases). This CDR3 has 13 residues. CDR1 and CDR2 from the germline V gene are SGHRS and YFSETQ. Trimming stripped 5 bases from V and 1 base from J, with 9 bases between. The DNA for the CDR3 is TGCGCCAGCAGACTACAGGGGAACACTGAAGCTTTCTTT. It yields the protein CASRLQGNTEAFF.

This clone was counted ten times or more. The chain joins TRBV2 to TRBJ1-4; D remains ambiguous. Germline loops: CDR1 SNHLY, CDR2 FYNNEI. The CDR3 totals 13 residues. V lost 8 bases and J lost 4, with 11 bases in between. In nucleotides, the CDR3 is TGTGCCAGCTTCGGCGGGGTTAATGAAAAACTGTTTTTT. Residues: CASFGGVNEKLFF.

This chain links TRBV7-2 with TRBJ2-1; 11 positions agree with TRBD1. This CDR3 is 17 amino acids long. V was clipped by 5 bases and J by 4 bases; unmatched bases: 10. Germline CDR1 SGHTA, CDR2 FQGNSA. Here the CDR3 DNA reads TGTGCCAGCAGCAGACAGCAGGGACAGGGGGTTTACAATGAGCAGTTCTTC. Amino acid sequence: CASSRQQGQGVYNEQFF.

In regard to this clone: Different DNA sequences within this sample yield the same CDR3. The rearrangement uses TRBV19 and TRBJ1-1, with D possibly matching TRBD1 (5 bases). The CDR3 has 13 amino acids. Germline CDR1 and CDR2: LNHDA and SQIVND (reference sequence). V was trimmed by 3 bases and J by 1 base, leaving 6 bases between them. CDR3 sequence reads: CASSIDRNTEAFF. DNA for the CDR3: TGTGCCAGTAGTATTGACAGGAACACTGAAGCTTTCTTT.

The J gene is TRBJ1-2, the V gene TRBV7-9; D gene ambiguous. Trimming removed 5 bases at V and 3 bases at J, with 10 bases between. The CDR3 extends over 13 amino acids. Germline lookup yields CDR1 SEHNR and CDR2 FQNEAQ (reference sequence). CDR3 sequence (DNA): TGTGCCAGCAGCCCCGGGAGAGACTATGGCTACACCTTC. The encoded protein is CASSPGRDYGYTF.

In this sample, this clone turned up a few times. The chain joins TRBV19 to TRBJ2-5; 11 bases are shared with TRBD2. This CDR3 contains 14 residues. Germline CDR1 reads LNHDA; CDR2 reads SQIVND (reference sequence). V lost 6 bases to trimming and J lost 3 bases; unmatched junction nucleotides: 3. The CDR3 sequence: CASRGLAVEETQYF. Written as DNA, the CDR3 is TGTGCCAGTAGGGGACTAGCGGTGGAAGAGACCCAGTACTTC.